This T cell receptor (beta chain) was recorded in a study of blood T cell repertoires in COVID-19. Study details: COVID-19 samples, acute and convalescent, were from the United States, Italy and Spain.

Germline assignment: CDR1 SQVTM and CDR2 ANQGSEA. This CDR3 region has 14 residues. Trimming took off 6 bases at V and 0 bases at J, with 12 bases between the two ends. Source study methods: Estimates of nucleated cell counts were drawn from the amplification of reference gene primers. Profiled with immunoSEQ multiplex PCR; TCRdb holds only in-frame clones, not every one. V and J calls and clone size are those listed in that table; D and trimming were worked out from the DNA. Seen here are 300,000 to 400,000 clones, around 87% observed once, and the top ten hold under 6.5%. This clone appeared a few times. Seattle's enrolled individuals joined amid active infection and were then monitored longitudinally.

This TCR came from a woman aged 50 to 65 with COVID-19, enrolled during active disease. V usage is TRBV29-1 and J usage is TRBJ1-5; D might be TRBD1 (6 bases). The specimen was peripheral blood. The CDR3, as DNA: TGCAGCGTGGCTGACAGGTATAGCAATCAGCCCCAGCATTTT. Residues: CSVADRYSNQPQHF.